This T cell receptor beta chain is drawn from a study of regulatory T cells in long-lasting Graves disease. Study as a whole: Treatment with antithyroid drugs for over 5 years, together with positive TSH receptor antibodies, meant persistent Graves' disease.

This clonotype was recorded many times. Antigen unknown. The study's findings and limits: Under persistent disease, TRBV28, TRBJ1-2 and TRBJ2-5 were used preferentially.

CDR3 regions were amplified by Arm-PCR using iRepertoire HTBI primers to build TCR beta libraries. MiXCR was run by TCRdb on the multiplex PCR reads, yielding one entry per CDR3 protein. The table lists 360,000 or so distinct CDR3 sequences, roughly 20% of them singletons. Trimming cost V 4 bases and J 10 bases, with 14 bases left between them. The length of the CDR3 is 14 residues. Time point in this sample: persistent/refractory GD, antithyroid drugs over 5 years with positive TRAb. PBMC RNA served as the TCR library source. The diagnosis of Graves' disease used American Thyroid Association guidelines. From an endocrinology department in Xi'an, China, came the patients.

The sequence came from a woman in her forties with Graves disease. The chain joins TRBV12-3 or TRBV12-4 to TRBJ1-6; D gene uncertain. The sequences come from peripheral blood mononuclear cells (PBMCs), collected when the disease was refractory, from a patient treated with antithyroid drugs. CDR3 bases: TGTGCCAGCAGTTCCTTAATTGACCGGTCACCCCTCCACTTT. This encodes CASSSLIDRSPLHF.